The rows below give T cell receptor beta chains drawn from one sample of a study of Ad26.COV2.S vaccination and SARS-CoV-2 variants. Data came from immunoSEQ multiplex PCR; TCRdb stores just in-frame clones and leaves some out. The sample lists roughly 320,000 clones, around nine tenths occurring once. The starting material was peripheral blood, obtained in a trial of Ad26.COV2.S vaccine versus placebo. These receptors all come from a person between 18 and 65 years old who received the Ad26.COV2.S COVID-19 vaccine or a placebo. The CDR3 runs from the conserved cysteine through the conserved F or W. D genes are given only for firm matches. Not all rows give a size; the values are once, few, many and, for expanded clones, a class.

CDR3aa	CDR3nt	j_gene	abundance	v_gene	d_gene
CAWIVGGYEQYF	TGTGCCTGGATTGTGGGGGGATACGAGCAGTACTTC	TRBJ2-7	-	TRBV30	-
CASSLGVRSYEQYF	TGTGCCAGCAGCTTGGGGGTTCGATCCTACGAGCAGTACTTC	TRBJ2-7	-	TRBV5-6	-
CAWRGSGIQSPLHF	TGTGCCTGGAGAGGTTCAGGAATACAATCACCCCTCCACTTT	TRBJ1-6	-	TRBV30	-
CASSQDRSTDTQYF	TGTGCCAGCAGCCAGGACAGGAGCACAGATACGCAGTATTTT	TRBJ2-3	-	TRBV25-1	TRBD1
CATSNTGTTGELFF	TGTGCCACCAGTAATACAGGGACCACCGGGGAGCTGTTTTTT	TRBJ2-2	once	TRBV24-1	-
CASSPPNQDRTEAFF	TGTGCCAGCTCACCACCCAATCAGGATCGTACTGAAGCTTTCTTT	TRBJ1-1	-	TRBV18	-
CASSLGRRVGYEQFF	TGTGCCAGCAGCTTAGGCCGAAGGGTTGGATATGAGCAGTTCTTC	TRBJ2-1	-	TRBV11-2	-
CASSLPGGDYGYTF	TGTGCCAGCAGCTTACCAGGGGGCGACTATGGCTACACCTTC	TRBJ1-2	-	TRBV7-9	TRBD1
CASSYMASQRLTEAFF	TGTGCCAGCAGTTACATGGCGAGCCAAAGACTCACTGAAGCTTTCTTT	TRBJ1-1	-	TRBV6-2/TRBV6-3	-
CASSRLGTGTDQPQHF	TGTGCCAGCAGCCGCCTTGGGACAGGGACCGATCAGCCCCAGCATTTT	TRBJ1-5	-	TRBV28	TRBD1
CASSQDTRQVPGGDYGYTF	TGTGCCAGCAGCCAAGATACCCGACAGGTCCCCGGAGGGGACTATGGCTACACCTTC	TRBJ1-2	-	TRBV4-2	-
CASSLGLWQGGYAFF	TGTGCCAGCAGCTTAGGTTTATGGCAGGGAGGGTACGCTTTCTTT	TRBJ1-1	-	TRBV11-2	-